The 12 T cell receptor beta chains in this list originate from one sample, sequenced in a study of long-term antiretroviral therapy in people with HIV. Survey-level immunoSEQ v3.0 assays were run. The data were produced by immunoSEQ multiplex PCR, yet TCRdb's version contains in-frame clones alone and is incomplete. This sample has 15,000 or so clones, with approximately 93% found just once. Sequencing was performed on unsorted PBMCs, taken 0.6 years after starting antiretroviral therapy. The source of these receptors is a middle-aged woman with HIV.

V usage is TRBV5-1 and J usage is TRBJ2-7; D is possibly TRBD2 (6 bases). The length of the CDR3 is 13 residues. Trimming removed 6 bases at V and 1 base at J, with 11 bases between. Germline V lookup: CDR1 SGHRS, CDR2 YFSETQ. The CDR3 region is CASNRGDSYEQYF. CDR3 nucleotides: TGCGCCAGCAACCGCGGGGATTCCTACGAGCAGTACTTC.

The rearrangement links TRBV19 to TRBJ1-5; D is uncertain. The V gene lost 3 bases and the J gene lost 4 bases, with 7 bases spanning the gap. This CDR3 has 13 amino acids. The V gene's germline CDR1 is LNHDA and CDR2 SQIVND (reference sequence). This chain's CDR3 is CASSIKGNQPQHF. CDR3 DNA sequence: TGTGCCAGTAGTATCAAAGGGAATCAGCCCCAGCATTTT.

This clone was recorded only once. The V gene is TRBV18, the J gene TRBJ2-7; TRBD1 matches at 11 bases. CDR1 is KGHSH, CDR2 LQKENI, per germline. This CDR3 is 17 amino acids long. With V trimmed by 3 bases and J by 5 bases, 12 bases remained unmatched. This chain's CDR3 is CASSPGQGDLRTHEQYF. CDR3 sequence (DNA): TGTGCCAGCTCACCGGGACAGGGGGACCTTCGAACCCACGAGCAGTACTTC.

The chain links TRBV5-1 to TRBJ2-3; 9 positions agree with TRBD1. The CDR3 runs 14 residues. V shed 7 bases, J shed 4 bases, and the junction held 7 bases outside the gene matches. Germline loops: CDR1 SGHRS, CDR2 YFSETQ. In nucleotides, the CDR3 is TGCGCCAGCTGTCCGGGACAGGGTCCAGATACGCAGTATTTT. Its translation is CASCPGQGPDTQYF.

The chain is built from TRBV19 and TRBJ2-2; TRBD2 aligns across 15 bases. The germline V gene has CDR1 LNHDA and CDR2 SQIVND (reference sequence). The CDR3 has 18 amino acids. J was trimmed by 0 bases and V by 4 bases; bases with no gene match: 3. CDR3 sequence reads: CASSKGLAGGTNTGELFF. The CDR3, as DNA: TGTGCCAGTAGTAAGGGACTAGCGGGGGGAACGAACACCGGGGAGCTGTTTTTT. Full variable domain (rest looked up from reference TRBV19 and TRBJ2-2): DGGITQSPKYLFRKEGQNVTLSCEQNLNHDAMYWYRQDPGQGLRLIYYSQIVNDFQKGDIAEGYSVSREKKESFPLTVTSAQKNPTAFYLCASSKGLAGGTNTGELFFGEGSRLTVL.

J is TRBJ2-3 and V is TRBV6-1, with 11 positions matching TRBD2. J was trimmed by 1 base and V by 4 bases; bases with no gene match: 1. Germline V gene data show CDR1 as MNHNS and CDR2 as SASEGT. There are 15 residues in the CDR3. Here the CDR3 DNA reads TGTGCCAGCAGTGCGGGACTAGCGGGCACAGATACGCAGTATTTT. Translating it yields CASSAGLAGTDTQYF.

This clone was recorded once. The chain recombines TRBV10-3 with TRBJ2-1; D is ambiguous. Germline-derived CDR1 and CDR2 are ENHRY and SYGVKD. With 2 bases removed from V and 0 bases from J, the gap between germline ends came to 8 bases. The CDR3 is 15 residues long. CDR3 amino acids: CAISEQANSYNEQFF. The CDR3 DNA reads TGTGCCATCAGTGAGCAGGCAAACTCCTACAATGAGCAGTTCTTC.

The J gene is TRBJ2-3, the V gene TRBV19; D may correspond to TRBD1 or TRBD2 (7 bases each). Trimming removed 3 bases at V and 1 base at J, with 14 bases between. The CDR3 sequence is 16 residues long. Germline lookup yields CDR1 LNHDA and CDR2 SQIVND (reference sequence). This CDR3 reads CASSILQGRGTDTQYF. The DNA of the CDR3 is TGTGCCAGTAGTATTCTACAGGGGAGGGGCACAGATACGCAGTATTTT.

CDR3 DNA sequence: TGTGCCAGCCGCAACGATGCCATGAACACTGAAGCTTTCTTT. Protein: CASRNDAMNTEAFF. V usage is TRBV19 and J usage is TRBJ1-1; D remains ambiguous. The V and J ends lost 9 bases and 0 bases respectively, with 14 bases between them. Per germline, CDR1 LNHDA and CDR2 SQIVND (reference sequence). This CDR3 has 14 residues.

This clone has only one observation. The V call is TRBV29-1, the J call TRBJ2-6; the match to TRBD1 covers 8 bases. Germline V gene lookup returns CDR1 SQVTM and CDR2 ANQGSEA. V lost 1 base, J lost 2 bases, and 7 bases stayed unmatched. The CDR3 contains 17 residues. The CDR3 protein is CSVEVAGGPTGANVLTF. The CDR3 DNA sequence: TGCAGCGTTGAAGTGGCAGGGGGCCCCACTGGGGCCAACGTCCTGACTTTC.

The chain recombines TRBV28 with TRBJ1-1; 7 bases are shared with TRBD1. V lost 2 bases to trimming and J lost 10 bases; unmatched junction nucleotides: 4. This CDR3 has 12 residues. The germline gives CDR1 MDHEN, CDR2 SYDVKM. The CDR3 loop is CASSLGRGRAFF. The CDR3 DNA reads TGTGCCAGCAGTTTAGGGAGGGGGCGAGCTTTCTTT.

The V gene is TRBV9, the J gene TRBJ1-2; D call uncertain. The CDR3 is 14 residues long. The germline V and J ends were trimmed by 0 bases and 8 bases, with 14 bases remaining between them. Germline V gene sequence: CDR1 SGDLS, CDR2 YYNGEE. CDR3 DNA sequence: TGTGCCAGCAGCGTAGGGTGGGCCGCGGGAGGCTACACCTTC. As protein: CASSVGWAAGGYTF.